This T cell receptor beta chain comes out of a study of T cell responses to AZD1222 COVID-19 vaccine. About the research overall: Pooling was applied to second doses at about 4 or about 12 weeks. Overall study findings and caveats: Spike-specific TCR repertoires showed rising breadth and depth after two AZD1222 doses.

Sequencing was performed with immunoSEQ multiplex PCR; in TCRdb, only in-frame clones are kept and a portion is missing. This table has 55,000 to 75,000 clones, 75% to 90% appearing once. On this clone: Its specificity is unknown.

J gave up 7 bases and V 5 bases, and 9 bases lay outside the gene matches. The V gene's germline CDR1 is SGHTA and CDR2 FQGNSA. The CDR3 has 14 residues. V and J are TRBV7-2 and TRBJ2-7; 9 bases match TRBD2. Source: peripheral blood, taken on day 0 of AZD1222 vaccination. The sequence came from an adult in good health. The CDR3 DNA reads as TGTGCCAGCAGCGTTAGCGGGAGAGGAGGTGAGCAGTACTTC. Translation: CASSVSGRGGEQYF. The full variable domain, with the rest looked up from reference TRBV7-2 and TRBJ2-7, is GAGVSQSPSNKVTEKGKDVELRCDPISGHTALYWYRQSLGQGLEFLIYFQGNSAPDKSGLPSDRFSAERTGGSVSTLTIQRTQQEDSAVYLCASSVSGRGGEQYFGPGTRLTVT.